This T cell receptor beta chain was captured by sequencing in a study of blood T cell repertoires in COVID-19. Study-wide context: There were acute and convalescent COVID-19 samples, and they came from the United States, Italy and Spain. In each case, the material was cDNA or gDNA derived from T cells, B-cell-depleted T cells, or PBMCs.

J was trimmed by 6 bases and V by 1 base; bases with no gene match: 6. CDR1 SGHRS and CDR2 YFSETQ come from the germline V gene. The CDR3 runs to 14 residues. Original processing methods: Estimated nucleated cell counts came from reference gene primer amplification. Here immunoSEQ multiplex PCR was the method, and the copy in TCRdb shows in-frame clones only, minus some. The V and J calls and clone size come from that table; D and trimming were worked out from the DNA. The sample holds 120,000 or so clones, 80% to 90% seen once. Sequences were obtained from peripheral blood. This receptor was identified in a man aged 65 to 85 with active or convalescent COVID-19. J is TRBJ2-7 and V is TRBV5-1, with 8 bases matching TRBD1. Written as DNA, the CDR3 is TGCGCCAGCAGCTTGACCGGGACAGGCGCCGAGCAGTACTTC. Translation gives CASSLTGTGAEQYF.